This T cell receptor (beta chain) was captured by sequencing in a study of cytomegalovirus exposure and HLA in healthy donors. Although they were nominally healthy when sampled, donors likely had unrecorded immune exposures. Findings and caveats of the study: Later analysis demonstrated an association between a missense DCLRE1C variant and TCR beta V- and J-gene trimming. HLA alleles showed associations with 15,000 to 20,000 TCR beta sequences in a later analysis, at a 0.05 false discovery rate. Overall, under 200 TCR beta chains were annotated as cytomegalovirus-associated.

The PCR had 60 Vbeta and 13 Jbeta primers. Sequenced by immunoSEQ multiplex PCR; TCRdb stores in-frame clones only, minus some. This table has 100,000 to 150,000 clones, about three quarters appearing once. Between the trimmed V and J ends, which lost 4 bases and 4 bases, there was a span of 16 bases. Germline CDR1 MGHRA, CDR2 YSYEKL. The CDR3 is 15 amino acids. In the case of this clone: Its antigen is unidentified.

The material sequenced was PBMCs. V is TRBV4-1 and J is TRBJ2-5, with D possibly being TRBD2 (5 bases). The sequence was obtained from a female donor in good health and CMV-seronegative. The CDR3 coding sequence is TGCGCCAGCAGCCCCTCCGAGAGGGAGCGAGAGACCCAGTACTTC. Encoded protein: CASSPSERERETQYF.